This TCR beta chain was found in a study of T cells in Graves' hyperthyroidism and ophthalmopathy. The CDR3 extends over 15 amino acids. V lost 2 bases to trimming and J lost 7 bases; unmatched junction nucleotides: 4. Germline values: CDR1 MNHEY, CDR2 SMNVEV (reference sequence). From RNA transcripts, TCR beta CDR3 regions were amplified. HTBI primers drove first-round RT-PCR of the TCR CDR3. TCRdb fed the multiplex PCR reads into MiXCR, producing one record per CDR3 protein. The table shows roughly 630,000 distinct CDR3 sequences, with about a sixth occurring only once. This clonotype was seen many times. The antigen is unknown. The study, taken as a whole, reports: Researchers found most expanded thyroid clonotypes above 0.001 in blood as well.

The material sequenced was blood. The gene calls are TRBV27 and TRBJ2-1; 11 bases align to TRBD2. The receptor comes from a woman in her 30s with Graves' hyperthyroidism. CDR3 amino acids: CASSLMGLADNEQFF. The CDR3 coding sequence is TGTGCCAGCAGTTTAATGGGACTAGCGGATAATGAGCAGTTCTTC.